These 28 T cell receptor beta chains were sequenced from one sample in a study of shared T cell receptors in the human thymus. The table came from immunoSEQ multiplex PCR; TCRdb's copy has only in-frame clones and leaves some out. The top ten clones hold about 0.011% of a sample with some 700,000 clones, approximately 83% of them seen once. The sample was also linked to a second study, of human thymus T cells.

Sequenced sample: thymocytes. The receptors were gathered from a girl under three years old with a congenital heart defect.

V and J are TRBV4-1 and TRBJ2-7, with 7 bases matching TRBD1. The CDR3 extends over 18 amino acids. With 5 bases clipped from V and 2 bases from J, the junction kept 18 bases outside the gene matches. Germline CDR1 MGHRA, CDR2 YSYEKL. The CDR3 spells CASSYRTGQAAPPYEQYF. The CDR3 DNA reads TGCGCCAGCAGCTATAGGACAGGCCAAGCCGCCCCCCCCTACGAGCAGTACTTC.

V usage is TRBV11-2 and J usage is TRBJ2-7, with TRBD2 matching 8 bases. This CDR3 has 15 residues. J was trimmed by 3 bases and V by 5 bases; bases with no gene match: 9. Per the germline V gene, CDR1 is SGHAT and CDR2 is FQNNGV. The CDR3 coding sequence is TGTGCCAGCAGCGCGGGGGGCGAGGAGTGCTACGAGCAGTACTTC. Its protein is CASSAGGEECYEQYF. The complete variable domain, with remaining parts taken from reference TRBV11-2 and TRBJ2-7, reads EAGVAQSPRYKIIEKRQSVAFWCNPISGHATLYWYQQILGQGPKLLIQFQNNGVVDDSQLPKDRFSAERLKGVDSTLKIQPAKLEDSAVYLCASSAGGEECYEQYFGPGTRLTVT.

CDR3 loop: CASSLGAADVAPPSGQYF. The CDR3 DNA follows: TGTGCCAGCAGCTTAGGAGCGGCAGACGTGGCTCCCCCTTCAGGGCAGTACTTC. This sequence joins TRBV7-9 and TRBJ2-7, with D possibly TRBD2 on 5 matching bases. Trimming took off 1 base at V and 9 bases at J, with 28 bases between the two ends. This CDR3 has 18 residues. CDR1 and CDR2 (germline): SEHNR, FQNEAQ (reference sequence).

This chain joins TRBV9 and TRBJ1-1, with D unresolved. In germline, CDR1 is SGDLS, CDR2 YYNGEE. This CDR3 has 16 amino acids. The ends were cut back, 2 bases at V and 4 bases at J, with 18 bases in the middle. The CDR3 DNA reads TGTGCCAGCAGCGTCGGGGATTTCAGTGGTAGCACTGAAGCTTTCTTT. It codes for CASSVGDFSGSTEAFF. Full variable domain (outside the CDR3, taken from reference TRBV9 and TRBJ1-1): DSGVTQTPKHLITATGQRVTLRCSPRSGDLSVYWYQQSLDQGLQFLIQYYNGEERAKGNILERFSAQQFPDLHSELNLSSLELGDSALYFCASSVGDFSGSTEAFFGQGTRLTVV.

The genes are TRBV27 and TRBJ1-4, with TRBD1 matching over 7 bases. V dropped 4 bases and J dropped 3; count of bases not matched to a gene: 5. The CDR3 runs to 15 residues. Germline lookup yields CDR1 MNHEY and CDR2 SMNVEV (reference sequence). The CDR3 spells CASSSHRGANEKLFF. CDR3 DNA sequence: TGTGCCAGCAGTTCCCACAGGGGAGCTAATGAAAAACTGTTTTTT.

This clone was detected only once. The chain joins TRBV7-8 to TRBJ1-3; 11 bases are shared with TRBD1. The CDR3 loop spans 18 amino acids. Germline-derived CDR1 and CDR2 are SGHVS and FQNEAQ. Germline trimming cut 1 base from V and 4 bases from J; bases unmatched to any gene: 9. The CDR3 reads CASSLGQDRGLGGNTIYF. DNA of the CDR3: TGTGCCAGCAGCTTAGGTCAGGACAGGGGGCTCGGAGGAAACACCATATATTTT.

This chain links TRBV19 with TRBJ1-4; possible D gene TRBD1, 6 bases. The germline V gene encodes CDR1 LNHDA and CDR2 SQIVND (reference sequence). V lost 3 bases and J 7 bases, leaving 12 bases between the germline ends. The CDR3 loop spans 14 amino acids. CDR3 nucleotides: TGTGCCAGTAGTATGACAGGAGGATGTGAAAAACTGTTTTTT. Its protein product is CASSMTGGCEKLFF.

The rearrangement uses TRBV7-9 and TRBJ1-1; maybe TRBD1 (5 bases). The CDR3 is made up of 14 amino acids. Germline CDR1 SEHNR, CDR2 FQNEAQ (reference sequence). Trimming shortened V by 5 bases and J by 8 bases, and 18 bases separated the two germline ends. The CDR3 DNA reads TGTGCCAGCAGCGTACTCCTCAGGGAGGAGGAAGCTTTCTTT. It encodes CASSVLLREEEAFF.

The chain combines TRBV5-6 with TRBJ1-5; 11 bases are shared with TRBD1. J lost 6 bases, V lost 4 bases, and 6 bases had no gene match. The germline V gene has CDR1 SGHDT and CDR2 YYEEEE. The CDR3 runs 15 residues. The chain's CDR3 is CASSPGTGGSQPQHF. The DNA of the CDR3 is TGTGCCAGCAGCCCCGGGACAGGGGGTAGTCAGCCCCAGCATTTT.

The rearrangement links TRBV2 to TRBJ2-7, with 9 nucleotides matching TRBD1. Germline-derived CDR1 and CDR2 are SNHLY and FYNNEI. The V gene end was trimmed by 10 bases and the J gene end by 0 bases; junction bases not matched to a gene: 4. This CDR3 is 13 amino acids long. CDR3: CATDRGPSYEQYF. CDR3 in DNA: TGTGCCACGGACAGGGGCCCCTCCTACGAGCAGTACTTC.

The J gene is TRBJ1-2, the V gene TRBV19, with D tentatively TRBD1 (5 bases). Germline CDR1 and CDR2: LNHDA and SQIVND (reference sequence). Deletions cut 11 bases from V and 7 bases from J, with 14 bases between. The CDR3 is 11 residues long. The CDR3 DNA sequence: TGTGCCGGGGGGGGGTACGGTGGCTACACCTTC. Protein: CAGGGYGGYTF.

The chain carries TRBV7-9 and TRBJ2-2, with 9 bases aligning to TRBD1. The CDR3 sequence is 16 residues long. V shed 5 bases and J 2 bases; nucleotides not matched to a gene: 6. The germline CDR1 and CDR2 sequences are SEHNR and FQNEAQ (reference sequence). CDR3 DNA: TGTGCCAGCAGCCCCGACAGGGGGATCAACACCGGGGAGCTGTTTTTT. Translation: CASSPDRGINTGELFF.

J is TRBJ2-5 and V is TRBV19, with 9 nucleotides matching TRBD2. This CDR3 region has 16 residues. V gave up 5 bases and J gave up 4 bases; unmatched junction bases: 11. CDR1 is LNHDA and CDR2 is SQIVND in the germline V gene (reference sequence). The CDR3 DNA reads as TGTGCCAGTAGTGGTGTGGTAGCGGGGGTATCAGAGACCCAGTACTTC. Translation: CASSGVVAGVSETQYF.

The genes are TRBV29-1 and TRBJ2-3; 7 bases match TRBD1. Germline V CDR1 and CDR2: SQVTM, ANQGSEA. With V trimmed by 7 bases and J by 2 bases, 12 bases remained unmatched. The CDR3 totals 15 residues. The CDR3 protein is CSAKTGDLFTDTQYF. DNA for the CDR3: TGCAGCGCAAAAACAGGGGATTTATTCACAGATACGCAGTATTTT.

The chain carries TRBV7-2 and TRBJ1-1, with a possible D match to TRBD1 (5 bases). Germline V gene data show CDR1 as SGHTA and CDR2 as FQGNSA. The CDR3 loop spans 13 amino acids. Trimming took 5 bases from V and 6 from J, leaving 13 bases between them. The CDR3 bases are TGTGCCAGCAGCCTACTGACAGACCCTGAAGCTTTCTTT. This translates into CASSLLTDPEAFF.

This chain connects TRBV25-1 to TRBJ2-3; D is undetermined. Trimming shortened V by 3 bases and J by 4 bases, and 8 bases separated the two germline ends. Germline loops: CDR1 MGHDK, CDR2 SYGVNS. The CDR3 has 13 amino acids. The CDR3 spells CASSDVNPDTQYF. The CDR3 bases are TGTGCCAGCAGTGATGTTAATCCAGATACGCAGTATTTT.

This chain connects TRBV6-1 to TRBJ2-7; the D gene is possibly TRBD1 (6 bases). The V and J ends lost 2 bases and 2 bases respectively, with 19 bases between them. CDR1 is MNHNS and CDR2 is SASEGT in the germline V gene. This CDR3 spans 17 amino acids. CDR3 loop: CASSETDRHSYTYEQYF. The CDR3 bases are TGTGCCAGCAGTGAAACCGACAGGCACTCGTATACCTACGAGCAGTACTTC.

This chain uses TRBV4-3 with TRBJ2-5; 7 nucleotides align to TRBD1. Germline V gene sequence: CDR1 LGHNA, CDR2 YSLEER. The CDR3 has 15 amino acids. V lost 2 bases and J lost 5; bases outside the gene matches: 8. CDR3 nucleotide sequence: TGCGCCAGCAGCCAACAGACAGGGATTTTGGAGACCCAGTACTTC. Translated: CASSQQTGILETQYF.

This chain links TRBV6-1 with TRBJ1-2; D perhaps matches TRBD1 (6 bases). Germline V CDR1 and CDR2: MNHNS, SASEGT. The CDR3 runs to 14 residues. V was clipped by 6 bases and J by 4 bases, with 15 bases between them. The CDR3 spells CASRHRESVYGYTF. CDR3 in DNA: TGTGCCAGCAGACACAGGGAGTCGGTCTATGGCTACACCTTC.

The rearrangement links TRBV7-6 to TRBJ1-6; 7 bases are a match to TRBD1. CDR3 length equals 18 residues. Germline CDR1 reads SGHVS; CDR2 reads FNYEAQ. Trimming cost V 3 bases and J 5 bases; bases outside gene matches: 13. The CDR3 region has the DNA TGTGCCAGCAGCTTGGCGACAGGGATGCGGCCGCATAATTCACCCCTCCACTTT. It codes for CASSLATGMRPHNSPLHF.

V is TRBV15 and J is TRBJ2-5; 10 bases align to TRBD2. CDR3 length equals 18 residues. Germline V CDR1 and CDR2: LNHNV, YYDKDF (reference sequence). V lost 1 base to trimming and J lost 5 bases; unmatched junction nucleotides: 13. The CDR3 nucleotides read TGTGCCACCAGCAGAGTGCCCCGGGAGCGGGGGGGCGGTGAGACCCAGTACTTC. This sequence encodes CATSRVPRERGGGETQYF.

This chain connects TRBV6-1 to TRBJ2-1; the D gene is possibly TRBD1 (6 bases). This CDR3 is 14 amino acids long. Trimming removed 6 bases from V and 3 bases from J, with 12 bases in between. In germline, CDR1 is MNHNS, CDR2 SASEGT. The CDR3 sequence: CASRGAQFYNEQFF. The CDR3 coding sequence is TGTGCCAGCAGGGGGGCGCAGTTCTACAATGAGCAGTTCTTC.

The DNA for the CDR3 is TGTGCCAGCAGCTCTACTTATGTAGCAACTAATGAAAAACTGTTTTTT. Translated, it gives CASSSTYVATNEKLFF. This chain joins TRBV7-8 and TRBJ1-4; D remains unclear. This CDR3 spans 16 amino acids. Per germline, CDR1 SGHVS and CDR2 FQNEAQ. V lost 4 bases to trimming and J lost 0 bases, with 12 bases between them.

CDR3 loop: CASSLNAGGRTSSYEQYF. The CDR3 DNA follows: TGTGCCAGCAGCTTAAATGCAGGGGGCCGGACCAGCTCCTACGAGCAGTACTTC. This chain uses TRBV7-2 with TRBJ2-7; 8 bases map to TRBD1. The J segment lost 0 bases and the V segment lost 2 bases, leaving 12 bases of the junction unmatched. From germline, CDR1 is SGHTA and CDR2 FQGNSA. This CDR3 has 18 residues.

The rearrangement uses TRBV5-1 and TRBJ1-3; a weak D match, TRBD1 (5 bases). The V gene's germline CDR1 is SGHRS and CDR2 YFSETQ. Between the trimmed V and J ends, which lost 5 bases and 7 bases, there was a span of 19 bases. The CDR3 has 15 residues. The CDR3 reads CASSWGNRRRNTIYF. The DNA for the CDR3 is TGCGCCAGCAGTTGGGGAAACAGGCGCCGGAACACCATATATTTT.

The chain employs TRBV7-2 and TRBJ2-5; weak D call: TRBD2 (6 bases). V lost 5 bases, J lost 3 bases, and 22 bases lay in between. CDR3 length: 17 residues. CDR1 SGHTA and CDR2 FQGNSA come from the germline V gene. The CDR3 DNA follows: TGTGCCAGCAGCGGACCCTCTAGCGACTTCACCAAAGAGACCCAGTACTTC. It yields the protein CASSGPSSDFTKETQYF.

J is TRBJ1-4 and V is TRBV29-1; maybe TRBD1 (5 bases). The V gene's germline CDR1 is SQVTM and CDR2 ANQGSEA. Deletions cut 5 bases from V and 5 bases from J, with 18 bases between. The CDR3 is 15 amino acids. CDR3 in amino acids: CSVLGAGDQNEKLFF. CDR3 bases: TGCAGCGTTTTGGGTGCGGGGGATCAAAATGAAAAACTGTTTTTT.

The V and J genes are TRBV11-2 and TRBJ1-5, with 7 bases aligning to TRBD1. Germline V CDR1 and CDR2: SGHAT, FQNNGV. There are 16 residues in the CDR3. Germline trimming cut 5 bases from V and 2 bases from J; bases unmatched to any gene: 9. CDR3 sequence (DNA): TGTGCCAGCAGCCCAACAGGGGCCCAAGGCAATCAGCCCCAGCATTTT. Its protein is CASSPTGAQGNQPQHF.